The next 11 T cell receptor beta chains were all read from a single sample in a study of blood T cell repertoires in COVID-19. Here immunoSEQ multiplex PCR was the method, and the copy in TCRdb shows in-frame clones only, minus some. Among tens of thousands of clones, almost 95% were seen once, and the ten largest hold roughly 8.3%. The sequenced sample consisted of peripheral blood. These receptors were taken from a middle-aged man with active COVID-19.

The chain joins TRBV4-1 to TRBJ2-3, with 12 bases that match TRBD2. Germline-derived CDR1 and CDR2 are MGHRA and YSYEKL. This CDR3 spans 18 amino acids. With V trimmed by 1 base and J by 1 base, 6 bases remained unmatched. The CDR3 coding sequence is TGCGCCAGCAGCCAAGTTAGGACTAGCGGGACGCGCACAGATACGCAGTATTTT. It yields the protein CASSQVRTSGTRTDTQYF.

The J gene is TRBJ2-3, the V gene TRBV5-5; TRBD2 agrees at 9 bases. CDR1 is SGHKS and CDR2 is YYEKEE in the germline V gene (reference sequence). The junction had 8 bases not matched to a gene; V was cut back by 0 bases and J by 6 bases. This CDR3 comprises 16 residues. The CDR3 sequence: CASSLEGGRARDTQYF. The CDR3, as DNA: TGTGCCAGCAGCTTGGAGGGCGGGAGGGCCCGGGATACGCAGTATTTT.

As DNA, the CDR3 is TGTGCCAGCAGCAGTCAGGGATACAATGAGCAGTTCTTC. Translation: CASSSQGYNEQFF. The V call is TRBV2, the J call TRBJ2-1, with D possibly being TRBD1 (5 bases). Germline V CDR1 and CDR2: SNHLY, FYNNEI. The germline V and J ends were trimmed by 6 bases and 4 bases, with 10 bases remaining between them. This CDR3 is 13 amino acids long.

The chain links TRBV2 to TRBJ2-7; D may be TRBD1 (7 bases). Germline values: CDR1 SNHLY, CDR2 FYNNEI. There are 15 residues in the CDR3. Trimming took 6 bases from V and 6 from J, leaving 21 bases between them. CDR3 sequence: CASRGGQLGQSEQYF. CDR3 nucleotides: TGTGCCAGCAGGGGGGGCCAACTGGGACAGTCCGAGCAGTACTTC.

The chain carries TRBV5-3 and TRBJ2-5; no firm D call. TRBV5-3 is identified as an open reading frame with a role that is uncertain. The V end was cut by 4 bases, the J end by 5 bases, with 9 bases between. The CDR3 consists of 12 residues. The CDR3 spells CARSATEETQYF. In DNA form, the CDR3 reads TGTGCCAGAAGCGCCACCGAGGAGACCCAGTACTTC.

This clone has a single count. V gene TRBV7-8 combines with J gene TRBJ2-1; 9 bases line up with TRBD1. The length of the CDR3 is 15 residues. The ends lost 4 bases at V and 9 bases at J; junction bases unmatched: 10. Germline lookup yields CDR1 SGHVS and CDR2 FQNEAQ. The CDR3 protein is CASSSFDGTGLEQFF. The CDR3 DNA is TGTGCCAGCAGCTCATTCGACGGGACAGGGCTTGAGCAGTTCTTC.

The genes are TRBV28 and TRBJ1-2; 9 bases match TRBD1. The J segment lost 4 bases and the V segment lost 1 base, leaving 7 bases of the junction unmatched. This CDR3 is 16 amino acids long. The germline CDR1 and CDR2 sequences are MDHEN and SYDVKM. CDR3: CASSLSRDRVSYGYTF. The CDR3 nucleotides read TGTGCCAGCAGTTTATCCCGGGACAGGGTTTCCTATGGCTACACCTTC.

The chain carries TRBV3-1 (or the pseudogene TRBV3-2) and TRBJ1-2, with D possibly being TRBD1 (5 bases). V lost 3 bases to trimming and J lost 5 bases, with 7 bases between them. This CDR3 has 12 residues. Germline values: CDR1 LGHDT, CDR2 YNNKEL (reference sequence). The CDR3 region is CASSQGGYGYTF. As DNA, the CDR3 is TGTGCCAGCAGCCAGGGGGGGTATGGCTACACCTTC.

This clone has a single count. CDR3 loop: CASITGRSQNIQYF. CDR3 coding DNA: TGCGCCAGCATCACGGGAAGGTCCCAAAACATTCAGTACTTC. The chain uses TRBV5-1 and TRBJ2-4, with a weak D call TRBD2 (5 bases). Germline CDR1 SGHRS, CDR2 YFSETQ. CDR3 length: 14 residues. V lost 6 bases and J 5 bases, leaving 15 bases between the germline ends.

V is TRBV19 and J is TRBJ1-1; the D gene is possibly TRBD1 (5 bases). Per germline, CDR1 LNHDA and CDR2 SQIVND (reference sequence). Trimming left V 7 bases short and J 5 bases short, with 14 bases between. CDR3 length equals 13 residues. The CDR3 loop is CASKFVRDTEAFF. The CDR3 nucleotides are TGTGCCAGTAAATTCGTCAGGGATACTGAAGCTTTCTTT.

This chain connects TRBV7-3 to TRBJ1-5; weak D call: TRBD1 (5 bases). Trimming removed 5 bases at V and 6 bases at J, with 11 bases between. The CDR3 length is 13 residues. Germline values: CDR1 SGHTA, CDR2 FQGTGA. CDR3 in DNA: TGTGCCAGCAGCCCGGGCCAGGGTCAGCCCCAGCATTTT. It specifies CASSPGQGQPQHF.